Sequencing of this TCR beta chain was carried out in a study of blood T cell repertoires in COVID-19. The overall study: There were acute and convalescent COVID-19 samples, and they came from the United States, Italy and Spain. The cDNA or gDNA used as material had been derived from T cells, B-cell-depleted T cells, or PBMCs.

Authors' data handling: Reference gene primers were amplified, and this amplification served to estimate nucleated cell counts. The table came from immunoSEQ multiplex PCR; TCRdb's copy has only in-frame clones and leaves some out. V, J and clone size reflect that table, while D and trimming were determined from the DNA. The repertoire holds 45,000 to 65,000 clones, with roughly 90% as singletons. V lost 2 bases and J 8 bases, leaving 13 bases between the germline ends. CDR3 length: 15 amino acids. V is TRBV23-1 and J is TRBJ1-6; TRBD1 might be the D (5 bases). TRBV23-1 is filed as an ORF, its function uncertain. The origin of this receptor is a human donor in a cohort sampled during active COVID-19. Sequenced sample: peripheral blood. CDR3 sequence: CASSQPQARDSPLHF. CDR3 nucleotide sequence: TGCGCCAGCAGTCAACCACAGGCCAGGGATTCACCCCTCCACTTT.